This TCR beta chain appears in the sequencing data of a study of blood T cell repertoires in COVID-19. Germline V gene data show CDR1 as SGDLS and CDR2 as YYNGEE. V dropped 3 bases and J dropped 8; count of bases not matched to a gene: 15. The length of the CDR3 is 16 residues. The assay was immunoSEQ multiplex PCR, and TCRdb's table has in-frame clones only and misses some. The table includes tens of thousands of clones, approximately 86% detected once. This sequence joins TRBV9 and TRBJ1-1; the match to TRBD1 covers 8 bases. This clonotype originated in a man in his sixties with acute or convalescent COVID-19. The sample was peripheral blood. The CDR3 is CASSEKPGQAGVEAFF. Written as DNA, the CDR3 is TGTGCCAGCAGCGAAAAACCGGGACAGGCAGGGGTCGAAGCTTTCTTT.